The clone carrying this TCR beta chain was picked up one time. These data are taken from a study of STAT5B mutations in CD4+ large granular lymphocyte leukemia. V lost 0 bases, J lost 5 bases, and 16 bases lay in between. Germline lookup yields CDR1 LGHNA and CDR2 YSLEER. This CDR3 has 16 amino acids. The table came from immunoSEQ multiplex PCR; TCRdb's copy has only in-frame clones and leaves some out. This table has tens of thousands of clones, under 85% appearing once. Sequencing was carried out using CD4+ T cells from blood buffy coats. The chain combines TRBV4-3 with TRBJ1-1, with no clear D. This TCR came from a human donor in good health. Here the CDR3 reads CASSQDSSGLGTEAFF. The CDR3 DNA reads TGCGCCAGCAGCCAAGACTCGTCGGGGTTGGGGACTGAAGCTTTCTTT.